Listed here is a single TCR beta chain. Original processing notes: It was from reference gene primer amplification that nucleated cell counts were estimated. Assay: immunoSEQ multiplex PCR; the TCRdb copy retains only in-frame clones and omits some. D and trimming were read from the DNA, whereas the V and J calls and clone size are those reported in that table. The table lists around 60,000 clones, more than 85% of them singletons. The sample is drawn from a study of blood T cell repertoires in COVID-19. Study at large: Researchers got acute and convalescent COVID-19 samples from the United States, Italy and Spain. The cDNA or gDNA used as material had been derived from T cells, B-cell-depleted T cells, or PBMCs.

The J segment lost 4 bases and the V segment lost 4 bases, leaving 7 bases of the junction unmatched. In germline, CDR1 is KGHDR, CDR2 SFDVKD. The CDR3 spans 15 residues. The receptor's source is a man between 60 and 70 years old with acute or convalescent COVID-19. Specimen: peripheral blood. The chain joins TRBV24-1 to TRBJ2-7; 9 nucleotides align to TRBD1. This CDR3 is CATSDPGTGSYEQYF. The CDR3 region has the DNA TGTGCCACCAGTGACCCTGGGACAGGGTCATACGAGCAGTACTTC.